This is a list of T cell receptor beta chains from one sample in a study of blood T cell repertoires in COVID-19. This table comes from immunoSEQ multiplex PCR, and its TCRdb copy is limited to in-frame clones, with some not included. Seen here are 56,000 or so clones, about 90% observed once, and the top ten hold around 20%. Sequencing was performed on peripheral blood. The receptors were sampled from a human donor in a cohort sampled during active COVID-19. The CDR3 runs from the conserved cysteine through the conserved F or W. The D gene is left open where the match is weak. The size entry is marked missing in some rows and otherwise reads once, few, many or a size class.

CDR3aa: CASGGTQVGANVLTF
CDR3nt: TGTGCCAGCGGTGGGACACAGGTTGGGGCCAACGTCCTGACTTTC
v_gene: TRBV27
abundance: -
j_gene: TRBJ2-6
d_gene: -

CDR3aa: CASSLESVLSGNTIYF
CDR3nt: TGTGCCAGCAGCTTGGAGTCAGTCCTCTCTGGAAACACCATATATTTT
v_gene: TRBV5-6
abundance: -
j_gene: TRBJ1-3
d_gene: -

CDR3aa: CAISERGSRVGHYGYTF
CDR3nt: TGTGCCATCAGTGAGCGGGGGTCTAGAGTCGGGCACTATGGCTACACCTTC
v_gene: TRBV10-3
abundance: -
j_gene: TRBJ1-2
d_gene: -

CDR3aa: CSARTSGGFSGELFF
CDR3nt: TGCAGCGCCAGGACTAGCGGGGGTTTCAGCGGGGAGCTGTTTTTT
v_gene: TRBV29-1
abundance: -
j_gene: TRBJ2-2
d_gene: TRBD2

CDR3aa: CASSFEGLTDTQYF
CDR3nt: TGTGCCAGCAGCTTCGAGGGTTTGACAGATACGCAGTATTTT
v_gene: TRBV11-2
abundance: few
j_gene: TRBJ2-3
d_gene: -

CDR3aa: CASSQVHGTGGQPQHF
CDR3nt: TGCGCCAGCAGCCAAGTCCATGGGACAGGGGGGCAGCCCCAGCATTTT
v_gene: TRBV4-3
abundance: -
j_gene: TRBJ1-5
d_gene: TRBD1

CDR3aa: CASSPRTGGIFGNTIYF
CDR3nt: TGTGCCAGTAGTCCACGGACAGGGGGCATTTTTGGAAACACCATATATTTT
v_gene: TRBV19
abundance: -
j_gene: TRBJ1-3
d_gene: TRBD1

CDR3aa: CASSVDGGTGSNYGYTF
CDR3nt: TGTGCCAGCAGCGTAGACGGCGGGACAGGGAGTAACTATGGCTACACCTTC
v_gene: TRBV9
abundance: -
j_gene: TRBJ1-2
d_gene: TRBD1

CDR3aa: CASSLGTGKFSNQPQHF
CDR3nt: TGTGCCAGCAGCTTAGGGACAGGGAAGTTTAGCAATCAGCCCCAGCATTTT
v_gene: TRBV7-8
abundance: -
j_gene: TRBJ1-5
d_gene: TRBD1

CDR3aa: CASSYRGPGGETQYF
CDR3nt: TGTGCCAGCAGTTACAGGGGGCCGGGCGGAGAGACCCAGTACTTC
v_gene: TRBV6-5
abundance: -
j_gene: TRBJ2-5
d_gene: TRBD1

CDR3aa: CASRERDTQYF
CDR3nt: TGTGCCAGCCGGGAGAGGGATACGCAGTATTTT
v_gene: TRBV6-5
abundance: -
j_gene: TRBJ2-3
d_gene: -

CDR3aa: CASSSAGGSTGELFF
CDR3nt: TGTGCCAGCAGTAGCGCAGGGGGGTCGACCGGGGAGCTGTTTTTT
v_gene: TRBV11-3
abundance: -
j_gene: TRBJ2-2
d_gene: -

CDR3aa: CASSRQSSVTYEQYF
CDR3nt: TGTGCCAGCAGCCGACAGAGCTCAGTGACCTACGAGCAGTACTTC
v_gene: TRBV3-1/TRBV3-2
abundance: once
j_gene: TRBJ2-7
d_gene: -

CDR3aa: CASSQDRGAVEYYEQYF
CDR3nt: TGCGCCAGCAGCCAAGATCGAGGTGCAGTAGAATACTACGAGCAGTACTTC
v_gene: TRBV4-3
abundance: -
j_gene: TRBJ2-7
d_gene: -

CDR3aa: CAITPGQGEEQYF
CDR3nt: TGTGCCATCACCCCGGGACAGGGTGAAGAGCAGTACTTC
v_gene: TRBV10-3
abundance: -
j_gene: TRBJ2-7
d_gene: TRBD1

CDR3aa: CASSELGGGWSTDTQYF
CDR3nt: TGTGCCAGCAGTGAACTGGGCGGGGGGTGGAGCACAGATACGCAGTATTTT
v_gene: TRBV6-1
abundance: -
j_gene: TRBJ2-3
d_gene: TRBD2

CDR3aa: CASGVGLAGVDTQYF
CDR3nt: TGTGCCAGCGGTGTCGGGCTAGCGGGGGTCGATACGCAGTATTTT
v_gene: TRBV28
abundance: -
j_gene: TRBJ2-3
d_gene: TRBD2

CDR3aa: CASSYSPLAGDYNEQFF
CDR3nt: TGTGCCAGCAGTTACTCGCCACTAGCGGGAGATTACAATGAGCAGTTCTTC
v_gene: TRBV6-2/TRBV6-3
abundance: -
j_gene: TRBJ2-1
d_gene: TRBD2

CDR3aa: CASSGGQGNTEAFF
CDR3nt: TGTGCCAGCAGTGGGGGACAGGGGAACACTGAAGCTTTCTTT
v_gene: TRBV9
abundance: -
j_gene: TRBJ1-1
d_gene: TRBD1

CDR3aa: CASSYSRANSYEQYF
CDR3nt: TGTGCCAGCAGTTACTCCAGGGCTAACTCCTACGAGCAGTACTTC
v_gene: TRBV6-2/TRBV6-3
abundance: -
j_gene: TRBJ2-7
d_gene: -

CDR3aa: CASSLGRGSQPQHF
CDR3nt: TGTGCCAGCAGCTTAGGAAGGGGCTCTCAGCCCCAGCATTTT
v_gene: TRBV7-2
abundance: once
j_gene: TRBJ1-5
d_gene: -

CDR3aa: CAWSQGHFGYTF
CDR3nt: TGTGCCTGGAGTCAGGGCCATTTTGGCTACACCTTC
v_gene: TRBV30
abundance: -
j_gene: TRBJ1-2
d_gene: -

CDR3aa: CASRNGGVLLETQYF
CDR3nt: TGCGCCAGCAGGAACGGAGGGGTATTGCTTGAGACCCAGTACTTC
v_gene: TRBV10-2
abundance: -
j_gene: TRBJ2-5
d_gene: -

CDR3aa: CASSPPSGFYGYTF
CDR3nt: TGTGCCAGCTCACCACCTTCAGGGTTCTATGGCTACACCTTC
v_gene: TRBV18
abundance: -
j_gene: TRBJ1-2
d_gene: -

CDR3aa: CASSSLSYEQYF
CDR3nt: TGTGCCAGCAGTTCCCTCTCCTACGAGCAGTACTTC
v_gene: TRBV12-3/TRBV12-4
abundance: -
j_gene: TRBJ2-7
d_gene: -

CDR3aa: CASSRYTGVRQETQYF
CDR3nt: TGTGCCAGTAGCAGATATACAGGGGTCCGCCAAGAGACCCAGTACTTC
v_gene: TRBV19
abundance: -
j_gene: TRBJ2-5
d_gene: TRBD1

CDR3aa: CASSRGIAKNIQYF
CDR3nt: TGCGCCAGCAGCAGGGGGATAGCCAAAAACATTCAGTACTTC
v_gene: TRBV23-1
abundance: once
j_gene: TRBJ2-4
d_gene: TRBD1

CDR3aa: CSVDWPDNQPQHF
CDR3nt: TGCAGCGTTGATTGGCCAGACAATCAGCCCCAGCATTTT
v_gene: TRBV29-1
abundance: -
j_gene: TRBJ1-5
d_gene: -

CDR3aa: CASTPVGAGPYEQYF
CDR3nt: TGTGCCAGTACCCCTGTAGGGGCTGGCCCTTACGAGCAGTACTTC
v_gene: TRBV19
abundance: -
j_gene: TRBJ2-7
d_gene: -

CDR3aa: CASSALGQGLAYNEQFF
CDR3nt: TGTGCCAGCAGTGCCCTAGGACAGGGATTAGCCTACAATGAGCAGTTCTTC
v_gene: TRBV6-1
abundance: -
j_gene: TRBJ2-1
d_gene: TRBD1

CDR3aa: CASSTGRGWAQETQYF
CDR3nt: TGTGCCAGTAGTACCGGAAGGGGTTGGGCCCAAGAGACCCAGTACTTC
v_gene: TRBV19
abundance: -
j_gene: TRBJ2-5
d_gene: -

CDR3aa: CASSRRGGRGYEQYF
CDR3nt: TGTGCCAGCAGCCGTCGGGGCGGGCGGGGGTACGAGCAGTACTTC
v_gene: TRBV14
abundance: -
j_gene: TRBJ2-7
d_gene: TRBD2

CDR3aa: CASSEAGQLYGYTF
CDR3nt: TGTGCCAGCAGTGAGGCGGGACAGCTTTATGGCTACACCTTC
v_gene: TRBV6-1
abundance: -
j_gene: TRBJ1-2
d_gene: TRBD1

CDR3aa: CASSEARGKTEAFF
CDR3nt: TGTGCCAGCAGTGAAGCCCGGGGGAAGACTGAAGCTTTCTTT
v_gene: TRBV25-1
abundance: -
j_gene: TRBJ1-1
d_gene: -

CDR3aa: CASSFPGEGQPQHF
CDR3nt: TGTGCCAGCAGCTTTCCCGGGGAGGGTCAGCCCCAGCATTTT
v_gene: TRBV7-9
abundance: few
j_gene: TRBJ1-5
d_gene: -

CDR3aa: CASSYSVGQGSFPLHF
CDR3nt: TGTGCCAGCAGTTACTCGGTAGGGCAGGGGAGCTTCCCCCTCCACTTT
v_gene: TRBV6-5
abundance: -
j_gene: TRBJ1-6
d_gene: -

CDR3aa: CASREGTAEQYF
CDR3nt: TGTGCCAGTAGGGAAGGGACAGCCGAGCAGTACTTC
v_gene: TRBV19
abundance: once
j_gene: TRBJ2-7
d_gene: TRBD1

CDR3aa: CASSQVPKTSGGANEQFF
CDR3nt: TGTGCCAGCAGCCAAGTCCCAAAGACTAGCGGGGGGGCGAATGAGCAGTTCTTC
v_gene: TRBV3-1/TRBV3-2
abundance: -
j_gene: TRBJ2-1
d_gene: TRBD2

CDR3aa: CASSLAAAGQSYEQYF
CDR3nt: TGTGCCAGCAGCTTAGCGGCGGCGGGGCAGTCCTACGAGCAGTACTTC
v_gene: TRBV7-6
abundance: -
j_gene: TRBJ2-7
d_gene: -

CDR3aa: CASSLGGQSYGYTF
CDR3nt: TGTGCCAGCAGCTTGGGGGGACAGAGCTATGGCTACACCTTC
v_gene: TRBV5-8
abundance: few
j_gene: TRBJ1-2
d_gene: TRBD1

CDR3aa: CASSAHGSGGSKETQYF
CDR3nt: TGTGCCAGCAGCGCCCATGGTAGCGGGGGGTCAAAAGAGACCCAGTACTTC
v_gene: TRBV7-9
abundance: -
j_gene: TRBJ2-5
d_gene: TRBD2

CDR3aa: CASSSSTGGNIQYF
CDR3nt: TGTGCCAGCAGCTCGTCGACAGGGGGGAACATTCAGTACTTC
v_gene: TRBV7-2
abundance: -
j_gene: TRBJ2-4
d_gene: TRBD1

CDR3aa: CASSLSNRGQETQYF
CDR3nt: TGTGCCAGCAGCTTATCTAACAGGGGCCAAGAGACCCAGTACTTC
v_gene: TRBV7-2
abundance: -
j_gene: TRBJ2-5
d_gene: TRBD1

CDR3aa: CASSKTGVLSSYNSPLHF
CDR3nt: TGTGCCAGCAGCAAAACAGGGGTCCTAAGCTCCTATAATTCACCCCTCCACTTT
v_gene: TRBV7-2
abundance: -
j_gene: TRBJ1-6
d_gene: TRBD1

CDR3aa: CASSKKIQGAGRYTF
CDR3nt: TGTGCCAGCAGCAAGAAAATACAGGGGGCTGGGCGCTACACCTTC
v_gene: TRBV21-1
abundance: -
j_gene: TRBJ1-2
d_gene: -

CDR3aa: CASSLAGLGQDF
CDR3nt: TGCGCCAGCAGCTTGGCTGGTTTAGGTCAGGACTTC
v_gene: TRBV5-1
abundance: once
j_gene: TRBJ2-5
d_gene: -

CDR3aa: CASSLRDRDYGYTF
CDR3nt: TGTGCCAGCAGCCTCCGGGACAGAGATTATGGCTACACCTTC
v_gene: TRBV7-8
abundance: -
j_gene: TRBJ1-2
d_gene: TRBD1